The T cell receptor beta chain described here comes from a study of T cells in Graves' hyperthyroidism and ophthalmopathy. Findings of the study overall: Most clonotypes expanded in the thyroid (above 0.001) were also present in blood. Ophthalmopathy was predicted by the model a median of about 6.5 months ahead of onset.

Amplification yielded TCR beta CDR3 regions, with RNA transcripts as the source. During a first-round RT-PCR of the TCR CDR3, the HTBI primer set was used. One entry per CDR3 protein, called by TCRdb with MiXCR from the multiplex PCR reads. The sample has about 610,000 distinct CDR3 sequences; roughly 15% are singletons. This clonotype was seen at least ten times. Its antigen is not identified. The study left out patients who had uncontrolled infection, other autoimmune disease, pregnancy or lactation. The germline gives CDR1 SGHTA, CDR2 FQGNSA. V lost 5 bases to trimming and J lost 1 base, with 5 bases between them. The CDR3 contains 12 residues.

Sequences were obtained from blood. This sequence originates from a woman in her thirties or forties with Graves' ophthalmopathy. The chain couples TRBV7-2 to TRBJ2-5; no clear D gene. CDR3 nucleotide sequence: TGTGCCAGCAGCCGCTTCCAAGAGACCCAGTACTTC. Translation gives CASSRFQETQYF.